These T cell receptor beta chains were read from a single sample in a study of blood T cell repertoires in COVID-19. TCRdb keeps only in-frame clones here, not all; method: immunoSEQ multiplex PCR. The table lists roughly 90,000 clones, approximately 92% of them singletons. The sample comprised peripheral blood. The receptors here all came from a woman of 80 years or more with active COVID-19. Both conserved end residues are part of each CDR3. The D gene is left open where the match is weak. Size tells how often a clone was seen (once, few, many) or the class of an expanded clone, and some rows leave it out.

TRBD2,TRBJ2-1,-,TRBV20-1,CSASLTSGYNEQFF,TGCAGTGCTAGTCTCACTAGCGGCTACAATGAGCAGTTCTTC
TRBD2,TRBJ2-3,-,TRBV18,CASSPLAGGPSDTQYF,TGTGCCAGCTCACCACTAGCGGGAGGGCCCTCAGATACGCAGTATTTT
TRBD1,TRBJ2-1,-,TRBV28,CASSSQGAGYNEQFF,TGTGCCAGCAGTTCCCAGGGGGCTGGTTACAATGAGCAGTTCTTC
-,TRBJ1-1,-,TRBV5-6,CASSWLYREAFF,TGTGCCAGCAGCTGGCTGTACAGAGAAGCTTTCTTT
TRBD2,TRBJ2-1,-,TRBV9,CASSSTGLAGYNEQFF,TGTGCCAGCAGCTCCACGGGGCTAGCGGGATACAATGAGCAGTTCTTC
-,TRBJ2-2,-,TRBV6-6,CASSQDSGELFF,TGTGCCAGCAGCCAGGACTCCGGGGAGCTGTTTTTT
-,TRBJ1-1,-,TRBV2,CASSSGFTEAFF,TGTGCCAGCAGCTCGGGTTTCACTGAAGCTTTCTTT
-,TRBJ2-2,few,TRBV18,CASSPGQPSTGELFF,TGTGCCAGCTCACCAGGGCAGCCGAGCACCGGGGAGCTGTTTTTT
-,TRBJ2-1,-,TRBV5-1,CASSLGGTRNEQFF,TGCGCCAGCAGCTTGGGGGGGACTCGCAATGAGCAGTTCTTC
-,TRBJ1-2,-,TRBV27,CASSLNRGPPTGGYTF,TGTGCCAGCAGTTTAAATAGAGGACCTCCAACGGGAGGCTACACCTTC
TRBD1,TRBJ2-1,-,TRBV19,CASRNDRGTLREQFF,TGTGCCAGTAGAAACGACAGGGGGACGCTGCGTGAGCAGTTCTTC
TRBD2,TRBJ2-5,-,TRBV4-2,CASSQAATSGRETQYF,TGTGCCAGCAGCCAAGCCGCGACTAGCGGGCGGGAGACCCAGTACTTC
TRBD1,TRBJ2-3,-,TRBV5-1,CASSLGQGEDTQYF,TGCGCCAGCAGCTTGGGGCAGGGGGAGGATACGCAGTATTTT
-,TRBJ2-3,-,TRBV9,CASSVATSGGLDTQYF,TGTGCCAGCAGCGTAGCTACCTCGGGGGGCTTAGATACGCAGTATTTT
-,TRBJ2-5,-,TRBV3-1/TRBV3-2,CASSHNTGETQYF,TGTGCCAGCAGCCATAATACAGGGGAGACCCAGTACTTC
-,TRBJ1-6,few,TRBV28,CASSVEGAFYNSPLHF,TGTGCCAGCAGCGTGGAAGGGGCTTTCTATAATTCACCCCTCCACTTT
TRBD1,TRBJ1-2,-,TRBV5-1,CASSYGQGLGYTF,TGCGCCAGCAGCTACGGACAGGGGTTGGGCTACACCTTC
-,TRBJ2-3,-,TRBV28,CASSLPGTTDTQYF,TGTGCCAGCAGTTTACCCGGGACTACAGATACGCAGTATTTT
TRBD2,TRBJ2-5,-,TRBV6-4,CASSPTSGRMETQYF,TGTGCCAGCAGTCCGACTAGCGGGAGGATGGAGACCCAGTACTTC
-,TRBJ1-2,-,TRBV10-3,CAIRGGPDPGGYTF,TGTGCCATCAGGGGGGGGCCCGACCCTGGGGGCTACACCTTC
TRBD2,TRBJ2-2,-,TRBV3-1/TRBV3-2,CASSQQLARGTGELFF,TGTGCCAGCAGCCAACAACTAGCGAGAGGGACCGGGGAGCTGTTTTTT
TRBD1,TRBJ2-5,-,TRBV2,CASTPGQRETQYF,TGTGCCAGCACTCCGGGACAGCGAGAGACCCAGTACTTC
-,TRBJ2-7,once,TRBV30,CAWSAGHTKVEQYF,TGTGCCTGGAGTGCAGGACATACGAAAGTCGAGCAGTACTTC
-,TRBJ2-1,-,TRBV28,CASTSVSSPPYNEQFF,TGTGCCAGCACCTCTGTTAGTTCCCCCCCCTACAATGAGCAGTTCTTC
TRBD2,TRBJ2-7,-,TRBV27,CASSFKGGPAYEQYF,TGTGCCAGCAGTTTTAAGGGAGGGCCTGCCTACGAGCAGTACTTC
TRBD1,TRBJ1-2,-,TRBV6-5,CASRPTTGSYGYTF,TGTGCCAGCAGACCCACGACAGGGTCCTATGGCTACACCTTC
-,TRBJ2-3,-,TRBV7-2,CASSLAFRDTQYF,TGTGCCAGCAGCTTAGCGTTTCGGGATACGCAGTATTTT
TRBD2,TRBJ2-7,once,TRBV6-4,CASSDLAGEPEQYF,TGTGCCAGCAGTGACCTAGCGGGAGAACCCGAGCAGTACTTC
-,TRBJ1-6,-,TRBV6-1,CASSEALQGSSPLHF,TGTGCCAGCAGTGAAGCGCTTCAAGGGAGTTCACCCCTCCACTTT
-,TRBJ2-5,-,TRBV15,CATSRESSGGETQYF,TGTGCCACCAGCAGAGAAAGCTCCGGGGGAGAGACCCAGTACTTC
TRBD1,TRBJ2-1,-,TRBV11-3,CASSRGQASSYNEQFF,TGTGCCAGCAGCAGAGGACAGGCCAGCTCCTACAATGAGCAGTTCTTC
TRBD2,TRBJ2-1,-,TRBV7-9,CAIDGTSGYNEQFF,TGTGCCATAGATGGGACTAGCGGCTACAATGAGCAGTTCTTC